This entry lists 22 T cell receptor beta chains sequenced from one sample in a study of spatial heterogeneity in lung cancer. Described time point: sample taken at primary tumor resection. In each case, whole RNA from tumor, nontumor lung or frozen PBMC was sequenced unsorted. From the 5' RACE reads, TCRdb called clonotypes with MiXCR, one entry per CDR3 protein. This sample has around 63,000 distinct CDR3 sequences; 8.4% occur once, and the top ten carry roughly 16%. This material consisted of PBMCs, taken at surgery. The receptors were gathered from a female donor with early-stage non-small cell lung cancer.

This clonotype was seen many times. The chain has TRBV5-1 and TRBJ2-6, with 7 bases aligning to TRBD1. Germline V gene lookup returns CDR1 SGHRS and CDR2 YFSETQ. V dropped 1 base and J dropped 2; count of bases not matched to a gene: 6. The CDR3 consists of 17 residues. The chain's CDR3 is CASSLFTGEAGANVLTF. DNA of the CDR3: TGCGCCAGCAGCTTGTTTACAGGGGAAGCTGGGGCCAACGTCCTGACTTTC.

This clonotype showed up many times. The V call is TRBV20-1, the J call TRBJ2-7; no reliable D call. Trimming took 7 bases from V and 2 from J, leaving 18 bases between them. The V gene's germline CDR1 is DFQATT and CDR2 SNEGSKA (reference sequence). CDR3 length: 14 amino acids. CDR3 sequence (DNA): TGCAGTGTCTTCAACGTTGCCCCAACCTACGAGCAGTACTTC. It is translated as CSVFNVAPTYEQYF.

This clonotype was detected ten times or more. The rearrangement joins TRBV6-1 to TRBJ2-6; D remains ambiguous. V shed 2 bases and J shed 2 bases, with 4 bases lying between them. Germline V gene sequence: CDR1 MNHNS, CDR2 SASEGT. This CDR3 region has 14 residues. The DNA for the CDR3 is TGTGCCAGCAGTGAATCTCCTGGGGCCAACGTCCTGACTTTC. This codes for CASSESPGANVLTF.

This clonotype was detected ten times or more. The chain couples TRBV28 to TRBJ2-1, with 7 nucleotides matching TRBD2. The trim removed 2 bases at V and 0 bases at J, leaving 1 base unmatched. This CDR3 is built from 15 residues. Looked up from germline, CDR1 is MDHEN and CDR2 is SYDVKM. CDR3 sequence reads: CASSLTGGSYNEQFF. CDR3 DNA sequence: TGTGCCAGCAGTTTAACGGGGGGCTCCTACAATGAGCAGTTCTTC. The full variable domain, rest sourced from reference TRBV28 and TRBJ2-1, is DVKVTQSSRYLVKRTGEKVFLECVQDMDHENMFWYRQDPGLGLRLIYFSYDVKMKEKGDIPEGYSVSREKKERFSLILESASTNQTSMYLCASSLTGGSYNEQFFGPGTRLTVL.

The table lists this clonotype with many counts. The chain is built from TRBV14 and TRBJ1-1; D not resolved. V dropped 4 bases and J dropped 2 bases, with 8 bases sitting between them. This CDR3 region has 13 residues. The germline gives CDR1 SGHDN, CDR2 FVKESK. The CDR3 sequence: CASSPSSNTEAFF. The CDR3 DNA sequence: TGTGCCAGCAGCCCGAGCAGTAACACTGAAGCTTTCTTT.

This rearrangement joins TRBV18 to TRBJ2-7; TRBD2 might be the D (5 bases). Per germline, CDR1 KGHSH and CDR2 LQKENI. V was trimmed by 6 bases and J by 3 bases, leaving 12 bases between them. The CDR3 runs 13 residues. Here the CDR3 reads CASSLAAGYEQYV. CDR3 DNA sequence: TGTGCCAGCTCCCTCGCCGCGGGCTACGAGCAGTACGTC.

This clonotype was observed many times. The chain is built from TRBV7-2 and TRBJ2-2, with 7 bases lining up with TRBD1. V shed 8 bases and J 2 bases; nucleotides not matched to a gene: 8. The CDR3 is 15 amino acids. Germline lookup yields CDR1 SGHTA and CDR2 FQGNSA. The CDR3, as DNA: TGTGCCAGCCGGTCCAGACAGGGAAACACCGGGGAGCTGTTTTTT. This sequence encodes CASRSRQGNTGELFF.

This clonotype was counted only a few times. The CDR3 bases are TGCAGCTCGAGGGGGCCGTCCTACAATGAGCAGTTCTTC. Its translation: CSSRGPSYNEQFF. This chain uses TRBV29-1 with TRBJ2-1; 7 positions match TRBD1. The CDR3 is made up of 13 amino acids. The germline V gene encodes CDR1 SQVTM and CDR2 ANQGSEA. V shed 8 bases and J 1 base; nucleotides not matched to a gene: 5.

This chain joins TRBV2 and TRBJ1-1; D not certain. Germline-derived CDR1 and CDR2 are SNHLY and FYNNEI. This CDR3 contains 15 residues. V lost 4 bases and J lost 0, with 12 bases in between. DNA of the CDR3: TGTGCCAGCAGTGGGTCGGAGCTTTTGAACACTGAAGCTTTCTTT. Protein sequence: CASSGSELLNTEAFF.

There are many counts of this clonotype. This chain connects TRBV7-6 to TRBJ2-1, with 11 nucleotides matching TRBD1. The germline V gene encodes CDR1 SGHVS and CDR2 FNYEAQ. There are 20 residues in the CDR3. V lost 4 bases to trimming and J lost 7 bases; unmatched junction nucleotides: 21. For the CDR3, the DNA is TGTGCCAGCAGCTCACCGTTGGGTTTATCCGCCGGGACAGGGGGGAATGAGCAGTTCTTC. It specifies CASSSPLGLSAGTGGNEQFF.

This clonotype was seen ten or more times. The CDR3 DNA sequence: TGTGCCACCAGTGATTTTCGTCACTCTGGGGCCAACGTCCTGACTTTC. Protein: CATSDFRHSGANVLTF. V gene TRBV24-1 combines with J gene TRBJ2-6; D is ambiguous. The CDR3 has 16 amino acids. Trimming took off 1 base at V and 0 bases at J, with 6 bases between the two ends. Germline assignment: CDR1 KGHDR and CDR2 SFDVKD.

This clonotype has ten or more counts. This rearrangement joins TRBV12-3 or TRBV12-4 to TRBJ2-3; 11 bases fit TRBD2. With V trimmed by 8 bases and J by 6 bases, 16 bases remained unmatched. The CDR3 is 17 residues long. In nucleotides, the CDR3 is TGTGCCAGCGGAACCCTCCTACTAGCGGGAGAGGCGGATACGCAGTATTTT. Encoded protein: CASGTLLLAGEADTQYF.

This clonotype was picked up a small number of times. The chain combines TRBV6-6 with TRBJ1-1; the D gene is possibly TRBD1 (6 bases). CDR3 length equals 14 residues. CDR1 is MNHNY, CDR2 SVGAGI, per germline (reference sequence). Deletions cut 5 bases from V and 6 bases from J, with 16 bases between. The CDR3 here is CASSEIQGRAEAFF. The CDR3 DNA sequence: TGTGCCAGCAGTGAAATACAGGGCAGGGCTGAAGCTTTCTTT.

This clonotype was recorded a few times. The genes are TRBV11-1 and TRBJ2-1, with 11 bases matching TRBD2. This CDR3 is 16 amino acids long. Germline V gene data show CDR1 as SGHAT and CDR2 as FQDESV (reference sequence). The ends lost 2 bases at V and 8 bases at J; junction bases unmatched: 8. CDR3 sequence: CASSLSGTSGVYEQFF. CDR3 coding DNA: TGTGCCAGCAGCTTATCCGGGACTAGCGGAGTGTATGAGCAGTTCTTC. The variable domain in full, completed from reference TRBV11-1 and TRBJ2-1, reads EAEVAQSPRYKITEKSQAVAFWCDPISGHATLYWYRQILGQGPELLVQFQDESVVDDSQLPKDRFSAERLKGVDSTLKIQPAELGDSAMYLCASSLSGTSGVYEQFFGPGTRLTVL.

The chain has TRBV18 and TRBJ2-1; tentative D call: TRBD2 (6 bases). Germline V gene sequence: CDR1 KGHSH, CDR2 LQKENI. The V gene lost 0 bases and the J gene lost 9 bases, with 15 bases spanning the gap. The CDR3 consists of 15 residues. CDR3 nucleotide sequence: TGTGCCAGCTCACCACCCGTCGGGAGTCAGGGTGAGCAGTTCTTC. Amino acid sequence: CASSPPVGSQGEQFF.

The table lists this clonotype with many counts. V is TRBV5-1 and J is TRBJ2-1; no definite D call. V was shortened by 0 bases and J by 0 bases, with 10 bases between the two germline ends. The germline CDR1 and CDR2 sequences are SGHRS and YFSETQ. The CDR3 sequence is 16 residues long. CDR3 amino acids: CASSLAAYSSYNEQFF. For the CDR3, the DNA is TGCGCCAGCAGCTTGGCCGCGTATAGCTCCTACAATGAGCAGTTCTTC.

CDR3 bases: TGTGCCAGCAGCCAACCCGATAATTCACCCCTCCACTTT. Protein: CASSQPDNSPLHF. The rearrangement joins TRBV3-1 to TRBJ1-6; D unclear. Trimming removed 2 bases at V and 5 bases at J, with 4 bases between. This CDR3 is built from 13 residues. Germline-derived CDR1 and CDR2 are LGHDT and YNNKEL (reference sequence).

This clonotype was detected a few times. The chain is built from TRBV5-1 and TRBJ2-7; D gene uncertain. Germline CDR1 reads SGHRS; CDR2 reads YFSETQ. The CDR3 has 14 amino acids. Deletions cut 1 base from V and 4 bases from J, with 12 bases between. As DNA, the CDR3 is TGCGCCAGCAGCTTGAATCCTCCGGAGTACGAGCAGTACTTC. Its protein is CASSLNPPEYEQYF.

This clonotype was detected only a few times. The chain recombines TRBV28 with TRBJ1-2, with a tentative D call TRBD1 (5 bases). Trimming pared 2 bases from V and 3 bases from J, leaving 10 bases between. Germline V gives CDR1 MDHEN, CDR2 SYDVKM. The length of the CDR3 is 14 residues. This CDR3 is CASSLVGGDYGYTF. The CDR3, as DNA: TGTGCCAGCAGTTTAGTCGGGGGGGACTATGGCTACACCTTC.

The chain employs TRBV5-8 and TRBJ2-2; TRBD1 matches at 10 bases. With 4 bases clipped from V and 3 bases from J, the junction kept 6 bases outside the gene matches. Germline CDR1 is SGHTS and CDR2 is YDEGEE. The CDR3 is made up of 16 amino acids. CDR3 nucleotides: TGTGCCAGCAGCCCAATGACAGGGGGCTACACCGGGGAGCTGTTTTTT. Translated: CASSPMTGGYTGELFF.

In this sample, this clonotype turned up a few times. The chain has TRBV5-4 and TRBJ1-3; 8 nucleotides match TRBD1. The CDR3 totals 16 residues. Germline V gives CDR1 SGHNT, CDR2 YYREEE (reference sequence). V dropped 0 bases and J dropped 4; count of bases not matched to a gene: 6. The CDR3 spells CASSLGTGLLGNTIYF. The CDR3 bases are TGTGCCAGCAGCTTGGGGACAGGGCTGCTAGGAAACACCATATATTTT. Full variable domain (outside the CDR3, taken from reference TRBV5-4 and TRBJ1-3): ETGVTQSPTHLIKTRGQQVTLRCSSQSGHNTVSWYQQALGQGPQFIFQYYREEENGRGNFPPRFSGLQFPNYSSELNVNALELDDSALYLCASSLGTGLLGNTIYFGEGSWLTVV.

This clonotype was counted ten times or more. The genes are TRBV5-1 and TRBJ2-2; the match to TRBD1 covers 9 bases. The germline V gene encodes CDR1 SGHRS and CDR2 YFSETQ. V was clipped by 3 bases and J by 7 bases; unmatched bases: 10. This CDR3 contains 16 residues. The chain's CDR3 is CASSYLDRGSDGELFF. The CDR3 coding sequence is TGCGCCAGCAGCTACCTCGACAGGGGGTCCGACGGGGAGCTGTTTTTT.